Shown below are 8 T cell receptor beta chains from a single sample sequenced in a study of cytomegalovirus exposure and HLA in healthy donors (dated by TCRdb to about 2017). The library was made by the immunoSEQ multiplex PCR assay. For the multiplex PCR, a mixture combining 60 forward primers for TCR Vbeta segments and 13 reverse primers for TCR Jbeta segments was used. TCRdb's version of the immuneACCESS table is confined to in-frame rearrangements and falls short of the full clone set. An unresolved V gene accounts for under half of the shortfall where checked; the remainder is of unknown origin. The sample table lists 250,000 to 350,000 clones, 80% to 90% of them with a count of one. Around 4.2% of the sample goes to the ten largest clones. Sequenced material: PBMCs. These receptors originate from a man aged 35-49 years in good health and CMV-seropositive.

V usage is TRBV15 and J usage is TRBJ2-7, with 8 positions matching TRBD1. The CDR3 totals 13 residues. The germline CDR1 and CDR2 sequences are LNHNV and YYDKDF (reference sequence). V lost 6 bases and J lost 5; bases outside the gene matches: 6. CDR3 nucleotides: TGTGCCACCAGGGGGCAGGGGGCCAACGAGCAGTACTTC. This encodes CATRGQGANEQYF.

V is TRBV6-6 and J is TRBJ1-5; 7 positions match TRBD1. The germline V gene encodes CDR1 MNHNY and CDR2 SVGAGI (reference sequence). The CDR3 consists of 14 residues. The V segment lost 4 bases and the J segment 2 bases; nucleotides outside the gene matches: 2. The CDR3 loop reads CASSFGQGNQPQHF. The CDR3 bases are TGTGCCAGCAGTTTTGGACAGGGCAATCAGCCCCAGCATTTT.

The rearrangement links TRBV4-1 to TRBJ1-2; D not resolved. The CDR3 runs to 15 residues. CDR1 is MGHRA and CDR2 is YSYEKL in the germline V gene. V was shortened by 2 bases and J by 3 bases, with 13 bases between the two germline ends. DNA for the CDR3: TGCGCCAGCAGCCAATACGGAGGGCTAGACTATGGCTACACCTTC. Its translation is CASSQYGGLDYGYTF.

CDR3 amino acids: CASSPLGLEQFF. CDR3 nucleotide sequence: TGTGCCAGCAGCCCCCTGGGACTGGAGCAGTTCTTC. V usage is TRBV11-2 and J usage is TRBJ2-1; possible D gene TRBD2, 6 bases. Germline V gene lookup returns CDR1 SGHAT and CDR2 FQNNGV. V gave up 5 bases and J gave up 10 bases, with 12 bases separating them. This CDR3 comprises 12 residues.

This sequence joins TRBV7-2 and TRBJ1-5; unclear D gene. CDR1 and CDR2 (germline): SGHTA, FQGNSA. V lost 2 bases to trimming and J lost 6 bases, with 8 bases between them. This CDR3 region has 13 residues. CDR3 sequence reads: CASSLWASQPQHF. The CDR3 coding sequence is TGTGCCAGCAGCTTATGGGCAAGTCAGCCCCAGCATTTT.

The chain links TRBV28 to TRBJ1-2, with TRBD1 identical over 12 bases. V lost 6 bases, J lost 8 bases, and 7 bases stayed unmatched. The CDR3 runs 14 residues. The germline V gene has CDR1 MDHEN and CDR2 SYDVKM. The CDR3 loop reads CASRGQGALGGYTF. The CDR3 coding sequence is TGTGCCAGCAGGGGACAGGGGGCCTTAGGAGGCTACACCTTC.

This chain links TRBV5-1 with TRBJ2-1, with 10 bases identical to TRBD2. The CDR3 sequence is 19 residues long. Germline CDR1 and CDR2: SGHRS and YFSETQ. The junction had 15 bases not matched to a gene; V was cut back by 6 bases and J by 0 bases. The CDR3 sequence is CASTPEVGLAEFSYNEQFF. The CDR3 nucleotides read TGCGCCAGCACCCCAGAGGTTGGACTAGCGGAGTTCTCCTACAATGAGCAGTTCTTC.

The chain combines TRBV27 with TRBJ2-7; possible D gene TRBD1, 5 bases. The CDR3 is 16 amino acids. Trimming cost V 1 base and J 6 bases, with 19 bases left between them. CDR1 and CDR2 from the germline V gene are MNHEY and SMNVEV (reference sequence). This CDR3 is CASSLFPGFPTAEQYF. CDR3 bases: TGTGCCAGCAGTTTATTCCCAGGGTTTCCCACGGCCGAGCAGTACTTC.